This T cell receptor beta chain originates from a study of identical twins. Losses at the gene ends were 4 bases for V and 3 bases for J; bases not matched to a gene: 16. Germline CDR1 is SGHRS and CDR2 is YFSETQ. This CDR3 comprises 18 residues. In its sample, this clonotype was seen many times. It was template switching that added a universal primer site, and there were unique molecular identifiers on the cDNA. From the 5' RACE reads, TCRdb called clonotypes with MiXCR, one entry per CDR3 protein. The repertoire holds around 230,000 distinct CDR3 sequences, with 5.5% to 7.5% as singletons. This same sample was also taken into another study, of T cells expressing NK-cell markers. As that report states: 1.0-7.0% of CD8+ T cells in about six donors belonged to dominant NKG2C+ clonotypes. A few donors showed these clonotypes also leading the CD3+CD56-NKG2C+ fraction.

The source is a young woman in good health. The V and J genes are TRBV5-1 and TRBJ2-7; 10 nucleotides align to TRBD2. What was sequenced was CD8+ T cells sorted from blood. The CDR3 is CASSPTSGTLSSYYEQYF. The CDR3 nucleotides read TGCGCCAGCAGCCCCACTAGCGGGACCCTTTCATCCTACTACGAGCAGTACTTC.